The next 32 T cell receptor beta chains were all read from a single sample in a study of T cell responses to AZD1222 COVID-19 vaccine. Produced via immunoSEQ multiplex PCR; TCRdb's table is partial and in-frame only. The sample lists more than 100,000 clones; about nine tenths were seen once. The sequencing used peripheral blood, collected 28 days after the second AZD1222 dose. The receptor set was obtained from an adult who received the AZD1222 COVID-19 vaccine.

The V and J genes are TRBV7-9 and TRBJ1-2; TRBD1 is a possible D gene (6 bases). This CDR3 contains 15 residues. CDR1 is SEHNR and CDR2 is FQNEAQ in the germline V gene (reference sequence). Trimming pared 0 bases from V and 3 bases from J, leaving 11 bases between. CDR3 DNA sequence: TGTGCCAGCAGCTTAGCACGGGGGGCTGACTATGGCTACACCTTC. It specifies CASSLARGADYGYTF.

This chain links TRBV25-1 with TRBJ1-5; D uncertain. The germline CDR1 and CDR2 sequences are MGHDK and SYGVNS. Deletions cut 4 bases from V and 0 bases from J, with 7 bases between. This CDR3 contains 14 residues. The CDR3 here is CASSASYSNQPQHF. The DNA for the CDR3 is TGTGCCAGCAGTGCCAGCTATAGCAATCAGCCCCAGCATTTT.

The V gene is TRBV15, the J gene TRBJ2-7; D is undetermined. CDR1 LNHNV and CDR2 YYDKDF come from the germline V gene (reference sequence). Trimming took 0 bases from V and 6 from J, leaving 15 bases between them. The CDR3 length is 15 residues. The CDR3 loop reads CATSRDPASNSEQYF. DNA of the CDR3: TGTGCCACCAGCAGAGATCCGGCGAGTAACAGCGAGCAGTACTTC.

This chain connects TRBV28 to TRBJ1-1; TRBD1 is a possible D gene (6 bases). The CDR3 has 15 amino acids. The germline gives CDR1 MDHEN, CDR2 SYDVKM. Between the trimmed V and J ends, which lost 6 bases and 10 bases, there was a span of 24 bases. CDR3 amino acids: CASRDRLLGTQGAFF. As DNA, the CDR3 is TGTGCCAGCAGAGACAGGTTGTTGGGAACACAAGGAGCTTTCTTT.

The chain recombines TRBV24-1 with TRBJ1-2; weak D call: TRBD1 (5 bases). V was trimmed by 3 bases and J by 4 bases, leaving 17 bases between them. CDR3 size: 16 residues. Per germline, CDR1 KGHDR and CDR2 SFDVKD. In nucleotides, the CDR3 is TGTGCCACCAGTGATAAAACCGGGACGGGATTCTATGGCTACACCTTC. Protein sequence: CATSDKTGTGFYGYTF.

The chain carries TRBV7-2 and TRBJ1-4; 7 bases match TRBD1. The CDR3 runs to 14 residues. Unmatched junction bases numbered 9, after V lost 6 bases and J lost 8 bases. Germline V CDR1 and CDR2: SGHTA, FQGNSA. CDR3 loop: CASSWDRGREKLFF. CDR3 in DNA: TGTGCCAGCAGTTGGGACAGAGGGCGGGAAAAACTGTTTTTT.

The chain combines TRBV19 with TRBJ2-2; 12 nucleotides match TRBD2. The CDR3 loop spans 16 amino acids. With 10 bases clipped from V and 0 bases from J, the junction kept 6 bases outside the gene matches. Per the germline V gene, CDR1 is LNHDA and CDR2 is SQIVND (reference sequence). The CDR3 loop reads CATTSGSNANTGELFF. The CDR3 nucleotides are TGTGCCACGACTAGCGGGAGTAACGCGAACACCGGGGAGCTGTTTTTT.

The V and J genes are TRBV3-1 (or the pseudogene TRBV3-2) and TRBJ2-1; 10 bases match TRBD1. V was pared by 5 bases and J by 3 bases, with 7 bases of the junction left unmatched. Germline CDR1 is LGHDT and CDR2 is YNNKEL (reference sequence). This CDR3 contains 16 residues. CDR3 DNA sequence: TGTGCCAGCAGCGACGGACAGGGGGGAGGCTACAATGAGCAGTTCTTC. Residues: CASSDGQGGGYNEQFF.

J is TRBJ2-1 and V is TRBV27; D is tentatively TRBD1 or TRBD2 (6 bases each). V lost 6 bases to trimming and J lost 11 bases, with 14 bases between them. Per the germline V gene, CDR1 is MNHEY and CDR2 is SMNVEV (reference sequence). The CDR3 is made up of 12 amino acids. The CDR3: CASSLRGRKQFF. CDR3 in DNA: TGTGCCAGCAGCCTCCGGGGGCGAAAGCAGTTCTTC.

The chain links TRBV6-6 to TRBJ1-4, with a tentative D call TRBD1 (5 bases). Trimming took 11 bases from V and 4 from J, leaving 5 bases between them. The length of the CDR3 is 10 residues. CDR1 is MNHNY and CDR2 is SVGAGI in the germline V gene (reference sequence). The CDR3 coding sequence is TGTGCCGGGGGTAATGAAAAACTGTTTTTT. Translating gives CAGGNEKLFF.

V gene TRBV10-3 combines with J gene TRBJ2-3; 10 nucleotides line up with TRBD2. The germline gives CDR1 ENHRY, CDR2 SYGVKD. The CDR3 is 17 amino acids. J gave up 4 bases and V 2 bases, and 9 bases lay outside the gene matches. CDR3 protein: CAISEGLAGVVADTQYF. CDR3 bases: TGTGCCATCAGTGAGGGGCTAGCGGGGGTAGTTGCAGATACGCAGTATTTT.

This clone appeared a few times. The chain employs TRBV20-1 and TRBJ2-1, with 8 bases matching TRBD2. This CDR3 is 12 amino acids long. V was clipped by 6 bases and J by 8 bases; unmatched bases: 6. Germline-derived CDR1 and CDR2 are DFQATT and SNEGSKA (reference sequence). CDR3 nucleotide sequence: TGCAGTGCAAGTAAAGCGGGAGATGAGCAGTTCTTC. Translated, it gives CSASKAGDEQFF.

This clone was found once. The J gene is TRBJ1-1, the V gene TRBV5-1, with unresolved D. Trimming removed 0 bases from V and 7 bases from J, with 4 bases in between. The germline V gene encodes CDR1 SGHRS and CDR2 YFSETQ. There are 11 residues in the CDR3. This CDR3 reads CASSLGVEAFF. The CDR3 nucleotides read TGCGCCAGCAGCTTGGGTGTTGAAGCTTTCTTT.

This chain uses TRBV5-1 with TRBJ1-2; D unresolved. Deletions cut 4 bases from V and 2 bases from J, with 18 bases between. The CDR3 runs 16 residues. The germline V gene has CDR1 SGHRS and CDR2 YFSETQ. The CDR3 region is CASSPDPSQLNYGYTF. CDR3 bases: TGCGCCAGCAGCCCGGACCCCTCACAGTTAAACTATGGCTACACCTTC. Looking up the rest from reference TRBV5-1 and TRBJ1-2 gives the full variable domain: KAGVTQTPRYLIKTRGQQVTLSCSPISGHRSVSWYQQTPGQGLQFLFEYFSETQRNKGNFPGRFSGRQFSNSRSEMNVSTLELGDSALYLCASSPDPSQLNYGYTFGSGTRLTVV.

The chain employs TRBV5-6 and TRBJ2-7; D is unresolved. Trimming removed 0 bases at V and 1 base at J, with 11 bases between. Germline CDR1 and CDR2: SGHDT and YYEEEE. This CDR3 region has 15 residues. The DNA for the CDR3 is TGTGCCAGCAGCTTGGTTTCAGGAAGGTCCTACGAGCAGTACTTC. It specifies CASSLVSGRSYEQYF.

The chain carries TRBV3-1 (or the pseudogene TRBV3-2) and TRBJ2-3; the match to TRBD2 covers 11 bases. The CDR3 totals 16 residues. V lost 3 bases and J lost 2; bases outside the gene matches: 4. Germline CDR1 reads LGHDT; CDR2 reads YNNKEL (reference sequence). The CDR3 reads CASSQGTSGVTDTQYF. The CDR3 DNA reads TGTGCCAGCAGCCAGGGGACTAGCGGTGTCACAGATACGCAGTATTTT.

CDR3 nucleotide sequence: TGTGCCAGCACCCGAACGGGATCCACTGAAGCTTTCTTT. This sequence encodes CASTRTGSTEAFF. The chain links TRBV6-5 to TRBJ1-1; D gene ambiguous. CDR3 length: 13 amino acids. CDR1 and CDR2 from the germline V gene are MNHEY and SVGAGI. V gave up 7 bases and J gave up 4 bases, with 13 bases separating them.

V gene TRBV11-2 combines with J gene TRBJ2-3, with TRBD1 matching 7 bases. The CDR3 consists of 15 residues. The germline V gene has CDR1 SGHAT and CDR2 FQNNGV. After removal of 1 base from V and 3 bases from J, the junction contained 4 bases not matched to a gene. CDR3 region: CASSLGTGDTDTQYF. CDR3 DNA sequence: TGTGCCAGCAGCTTAGGGACAGGAGATACAGATACGCAGTATTTT.

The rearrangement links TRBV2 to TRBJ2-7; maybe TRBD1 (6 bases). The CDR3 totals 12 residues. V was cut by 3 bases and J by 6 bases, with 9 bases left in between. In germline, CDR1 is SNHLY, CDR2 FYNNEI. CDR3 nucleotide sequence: TGTGCCAGCAGTGACAGGGGAATCGAGCAGTACTTC. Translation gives CASSDRGIEQYF.

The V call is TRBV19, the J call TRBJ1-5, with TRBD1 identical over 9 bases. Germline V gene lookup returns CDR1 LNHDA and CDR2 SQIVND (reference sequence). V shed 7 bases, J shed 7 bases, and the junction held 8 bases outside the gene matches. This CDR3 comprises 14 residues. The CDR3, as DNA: TGTGCCAGTACTGTACAGGGGGCCCGGCAGCCCCAGCATTTT. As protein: CASTVQGARQPQHF.

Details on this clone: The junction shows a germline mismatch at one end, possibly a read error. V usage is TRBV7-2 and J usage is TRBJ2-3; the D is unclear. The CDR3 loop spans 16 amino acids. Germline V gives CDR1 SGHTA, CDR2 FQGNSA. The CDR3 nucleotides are TGTGCCAGCAGCTTAGCGCGTGGGGATCTCACATATACGCAGTATTTT. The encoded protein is CASSLARGDLTYTQYF.

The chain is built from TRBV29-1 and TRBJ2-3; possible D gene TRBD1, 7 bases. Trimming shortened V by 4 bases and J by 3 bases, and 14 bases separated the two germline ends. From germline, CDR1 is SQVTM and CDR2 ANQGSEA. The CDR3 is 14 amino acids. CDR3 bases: TGCAGCGTTGGTCACAGGGGAGGAACAGATACGCAGTATTTT. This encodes CSVGHRGGTDTQYF.

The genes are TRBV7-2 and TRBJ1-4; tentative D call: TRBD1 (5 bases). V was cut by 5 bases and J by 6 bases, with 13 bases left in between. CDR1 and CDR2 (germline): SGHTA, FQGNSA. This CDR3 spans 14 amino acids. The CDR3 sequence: CASSPDITDEKLFF. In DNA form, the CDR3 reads TGTGCCAGCAGCCCGGACATTACTGATGAAAAACTGTTTTTT.

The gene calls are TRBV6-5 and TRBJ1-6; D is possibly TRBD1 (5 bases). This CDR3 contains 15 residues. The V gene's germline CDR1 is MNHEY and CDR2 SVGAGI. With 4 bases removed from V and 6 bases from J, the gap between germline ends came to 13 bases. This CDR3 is CASSFRGVSNSPLHF. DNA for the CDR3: TGTGCCAGCAGTTTTAGGGGAGTTAGTAATTCACCCCTCCACTTT.

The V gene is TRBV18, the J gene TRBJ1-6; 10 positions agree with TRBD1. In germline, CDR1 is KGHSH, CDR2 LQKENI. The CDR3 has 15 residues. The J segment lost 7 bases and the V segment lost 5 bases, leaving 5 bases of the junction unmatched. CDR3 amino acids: CASSAGTGENSPLHF. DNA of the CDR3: TGTGCCAGCTCAGCGGGGACAGGGGAGAATTCACCCCTCCACTTT. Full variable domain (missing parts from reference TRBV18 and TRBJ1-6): NAGVMQNPRHLVRRRGQEARLRCSPMKGHSHVYWYRQLPEEGLKFMVYLQKENIIDESGMPKERFSAEFPKEGPSILRIQQVVRGDSAAYFCASSAGTGENSPLHFGNGTRLTVT.

This CDR3 reads CSASYPGTSGRGSYNEQFF. The CDR3 DNA is TGCAGTGCTAGTTATCCCGGGACTAGCGGGAGGGGGTCCTACAATGAGCAGTTCTTC. V and J are TRBV20-1 and TRBJ2-1; 16 nucleotides match TRBD2. The CDR3 extends over 19 amino acids. V lost 3 bases and J lost 1; bases outside the gene matches: 9. Germline V gene lookup returns CDR1 DFQATT and CDR2 SNEGSKA (reference sequence).

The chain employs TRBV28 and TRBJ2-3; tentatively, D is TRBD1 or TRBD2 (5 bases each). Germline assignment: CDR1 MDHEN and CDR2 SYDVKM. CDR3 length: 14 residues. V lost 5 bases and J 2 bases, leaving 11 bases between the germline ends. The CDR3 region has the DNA TGTGCCAGCAGTCGACTACAGGACACAGATACGCAGTATTTT. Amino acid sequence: CASSRLQDTDTQYF.

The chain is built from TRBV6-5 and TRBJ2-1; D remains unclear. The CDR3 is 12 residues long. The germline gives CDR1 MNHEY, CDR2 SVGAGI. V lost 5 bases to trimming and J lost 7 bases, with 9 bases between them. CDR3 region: CASSLLGNEQFF. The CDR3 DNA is TGTGCCAGCAGTCTCTTGGGGAATGAGCAGTTCTTC.

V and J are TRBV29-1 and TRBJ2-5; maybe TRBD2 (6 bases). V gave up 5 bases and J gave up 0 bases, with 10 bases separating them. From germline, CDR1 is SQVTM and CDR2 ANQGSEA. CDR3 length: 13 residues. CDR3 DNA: TGCAGCGTTAAGGGACTTTACCAAGAGACCCAGTACTTC. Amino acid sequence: CSVKGLYQETQYF.

In DNA form, the CDR3 reads TGTGCCAGCAGCCAACAGGGCTACGAGCAGTACTTC. Its protein is CASSQQGYEQYF. The chain has TRBV6-5 and TRBJ2-7; tentatively, D is TRBD1 (6 bases). The CDR3 length is 12 residues. Trimming stripped 6 bases from V and 3 bases from J, with 9 bases between. The germline CDR1 and CDR2 sequences are MNHEY and SVGAGI.

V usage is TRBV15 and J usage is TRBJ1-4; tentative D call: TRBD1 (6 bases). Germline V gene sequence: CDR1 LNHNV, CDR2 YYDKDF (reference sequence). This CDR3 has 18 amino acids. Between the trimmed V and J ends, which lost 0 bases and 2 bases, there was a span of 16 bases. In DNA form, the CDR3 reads TGTGCCACCAGCAGAGACCTACAGGGAGGGTTGACTAATGAAAAACTGTTTTTT. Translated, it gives CATSRDLQGGLTNEKLFF. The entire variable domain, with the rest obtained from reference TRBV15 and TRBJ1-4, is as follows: DAMVIQNPRYQVTQFGKPVTLSCSQTLNHNVMYWYQQKSSQAPKLLFHYYDKDFNNEADTPDNFQSRRPNTSFCFLDIRSPGLGDTAMYLCATSRDLQGGLTNEKLFFGSGTQLSVL.

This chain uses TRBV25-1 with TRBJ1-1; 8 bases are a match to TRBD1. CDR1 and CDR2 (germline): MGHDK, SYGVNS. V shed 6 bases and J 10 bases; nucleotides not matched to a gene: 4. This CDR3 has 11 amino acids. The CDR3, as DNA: TGTGCCAGCAGAGATACAGGGGGAGCTTTCTTT. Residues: CASRDTGGAFF.